This T cell receptor beta chain was sequenced during a study of spatial heterogeneity in lung cancer. This clonotype has at least ten counts. Little can be read into the size of this beta chain, an off-target read in a library designed for alpha chains. All TCR cDNA molecules were individually tagged with a unique molecular identifier. From the 5' RACE reads, TCRdb called clonotypes with MiXCR, one entry per CDR3 protein. The repertoire includes 9,500 to 15,000 distinct CDR3 sequences, about 6% of them detected once, and under 13% sits in the top ten. Looked up from germline, CDR1 is KGHSH and CDR2 is LQKENI. CDR3 length: 15 amino acids. Trimming stripped 2 bases from V and 3 bases from J, with 14 bases between. Noted time point: sample taken at primary tumor resection. TCRs were sequenced from unsorted whole RNA of tumor, nontumor lung or PBMC.

This chain joins TRBV18 and TRBJ2-7, with D perhaps TRBD1 or TRBD2 (6 bases each). The sequencing here drew on normal lung tissue next to the tumor, taken at surgery. The receptor comes from a male donor with early-stage non-small cell lung cancer. Here the CDR3 reads CASSPGGAGDYEQYF. CDR3 coding DNA: TGTGCCAGCTCACCAGGAGGGGCAGGGGACTACGAGCAGTACTTC.